A selection of T cell receptor beta chains follows, all from one sample in a study of Ad26.COV2.S vaccination and SARS-CoV-2 variants. Generated by immunoSEQ multiplex PCR, the TCRdb table keeps only in-frame clones and is missing some. The sample has about 440,000 clones; 90% are singletons. The input for sequencing was peripheral blood, taken in a trial of Ad26.COV2.S vaccine versus placebo. The receptors stem from a person between 18 and 65 years old who received the Ad26.COV2.S COVID-19 vaccine or a placebo. CDR3s include the opening cysteine and the closing phenylalanine or tryptophan. The D gene is left open where the match is weak. Clone size is stated in some rows and not others, as once, few, many or a class when expanded.

d_call: .
v_call: TRBV6-1
j_call: TRBJ2-3
cdr3_length: 15
clone_size: .
cdr3_aa: CASSEEGVGTDTQYF
cdr3_nt: TGTGCCAGCAGTGAAGAGGGTGTTGGCACAGATACGCAGTATTTT

d_call: .
v_call: TRBV3-1/TRBV3-2
j_call: TRBJ1-3
cdr3_length: 14
clone_size: .
cdr3_aa: CASSQVGTGNTIYF
cdr3_nt: TGTGCCAGCAGCCAGGTGGGAACTGGAAACACCATATATTTT

d_call: .
v_call: TRBV11-2
j_call: TRBJ1-2
cdr3_length: 16
clone_size: once
cdr3_aa: CASSLDTGFRPGGYTF
cdr3_nt: TGTGCCAGCAGCTTAGATACAGGATTCAGGCCGGGGGGCTACACCTTC

d_call: .
v_call: TRBV3-1/TRBV3-2
j_call: TRBJ1-3
cdr3_length: 15
clone_size: .
cdr3_aa: CASSQGHRSGNTIYF
cdr3_nt: TGTGCCAGCAGCCAAGGACACCGCTCTGGAAACACCATATATTTT

d_call: .
v_call: TRBV25-1
j_call: TRBJ1-2
cdr3_length: 14
clone_size: once
cdr3_aa: CASSEPGRNYGYTF
cdr3_nt: TGTGCCAGCAGTGAACCGGGACGGAACTATGGCTACACCTTC

d_call: .
v_call: TRBV7-3
j_call: TRBJ2-2
cdr3_length: 14
clone_size: once
cdr3_aa: CASSLSWNTGELFF
cdr3_nt: TGTGCCAGCAGCTTAAGCTGGAACACCGGGGAGCTGTTTTTT

d_call: TRBD1
v_call: TRBV5-6
j_call: TRBJ2-7
cdr3_length: 16
clone_size: .
cdr3_aa: CASSLEGQPLSYEQYF
cdr3_nt: TGTGCCAGCAGCTTGGAGGGACAGCCATTATCCTACGAGCAGTACTTC

d_call: .
v_call: TRBV6-2/TRBV6-3
j_call: TRBJ1-6
cdr3_length: 13
clone_size: .
cdr3_aa: CASSSGQNSPLHF
cdr3_nt: TGTGCCAGCAGTTCCGGACAGAATTCACCCCTCCACTTT

d_call: TRBD2
v_call: TRBV11-2
j_call: TRBJ2-7
cdr3_length: 15
clone_size: .
cdr3_aa: CASSFASGRAHEQYF
cdr3_nt: TGTGCCAGCAGCTTTGCTAGCGGGAGGGCCCACGAGCAGTACTTC

d_call: TRBD2
v_call: TRBV11-3
j_call: TRBJ2-2
cdr3_length: 16
clone_size: .
cdr3_aa: CASSSRLAGGTGELFF
cdr3_nt: TGTGCCAGCAGCTCTCGACTAGCGGGAGGTACCGGGGAGCTGTTTTTT

d_call: TRBD2
v_call: TRBV6-1
j_call: TRBJ2-1
cdr3_length: 14
clone_size: .
cdr3_aa: CASSTGTILNEQFF
cdr3_nt: TGTGCCAGCAGTACCGGGACTATACTGAATGAGCAGTTCTTC

d_call: TRBD2
v_call: TRBV7-3
j_call: TRBJ2-1
cdr3_length: 17
clone_size: .
cdr3_aa: CASSPGLAVSSYNEQFF
cdr3_nt: TGTGCCAGCAGCCCAGGACTAGCGGTCAGCTCCTACAATGAGCAGTTCTTC

d_call: TRBD2
v_call: TRBV28
j_call: TRBJ2-2
cdr3_length: 16
clone_size: .
cdr3_aa: CASSPGLGLNTGELFF
cdr3_nt: TGTGCCAGCAGTCCCGGACTAGGACTCAACACCGGGGAGCTGTTTTTT

d_call: .
v_call: TRBV6-2/TRBV6-3
j_call: TRBJ2-3
cdr3_length: 16
clone_size: .
cdr3_aa: CASSWPSQGFTDTQYF
cdr3_nt: TGTGCCAGCAGTTGGCCCTCTCAGGGGTTCACAGATACGCAGTATTTT

d_call: TRBD2
v_call: TRBV19
j_call: TRBJ2-7
cdr3_length: 18
clone_size: .
cdr3_aa: CASSSSSRLAGKSYEQYF
cdr3_nt: TGTGCCAGTAGTAGCTCTTCGAGACTAGCGGGAAAGAGCTACGAGCAGTACTTC

d_call: .
v_call: TRBV29-1
j_call: TRBJ2-1
cdr3_length: 16
clone_size: .
cdr3_aa: CSVGLNRRLPYNEQFF
cdr3_nt: TGCAGCGTTGGCCTAAACCGGAGGCTCCCCTACAATGAGCAGTTCTTC

d_call: TRBD1
v_call: TRBV28
j_call: TRBJ1-2
cdr3_length: 15
clone_size: few
cdr3_aa: CASTGQGGNFYGYTF
cdr3_nt: TGTGCCAGCACGGGACAGGGGGGGAATTTTTATGGCTACACCTTC

d_call: .
v_call: TRBV7-6
j_call: TRBJ2-3
cdr3_length: 12
clone_size: .
cdr3_aa: CASSPSSYTQYF
cdr3_nt: TGTGCCAGCAGCCCTAGTTCATATACGCAGTATTTT

d_call: .
v_call: TRBV18
j_call: TRBJ2-2
cdr3_length: 14
clone_size: .
cdr3_aa: CASSPQFNTGELFF
cdr3_nt: TGTGCCAGCTCACCGCAGTTTAACACCGGGGAGCTGTTTTTT

d_call: TRBD2
v_call: TRBV5-4
j_call: TRBJ2-1
cdr3_length: 16
clone_size: once
cdr3_aa: CASSLRSGRADNEQFF
cdr3_nt: TGTGCCAGCAGCTTGCGGAGCGGGAGGGCCGACAATGAGCAGTTCTTC

d_call: .
v_call: TRBV12-3/TRBV12-4
j_call: TRBJ2-2
cdr3_length: 13
clone_size: once
cdr3_aa: CASSVMRAGELFF
cdr3_nt: TGTGCCAGCAGCGTGATGCGCGCCGGGGAGCTGTTTTTT

d_call: .
v_call: TRBV15
j_call: TRBJ1-5
cdr3_length: 19
clone_size: .
cdr3_aa: CATSRDLQRGEYSNQPQHF
cdr3_nt: TGTGCCACCAGCAGAGATTTACAGAGGGGGGAATATAGCAATCAGCCCCAGCATTTT

d_call: TRBD2
v_call: TRBV7-3
j_call: TRBJ2-3
cdr3_length: 12
clone_size: .
cdr3_aa: CASSNSGDTQYF
cdr3_nt: TGTGCCAGCAGCAATAGCGGGGATACGCAGTATTTT

d_call: .
v_call: TRBV9
j_call: TRBJ2-2
cdr3_length: 14
clone_size: .
cdr3_aa: CASSAPNQAGELFF
cdr3_nt: TGTGCCAGCAGCGCGCCGAACCAGGCCGGGGAGCTGTTTTTT

d_call: .
v_call: TRBV18
j_call: TRBJ1-5
cdr3_length: 15
clone_size: .
cdr3_aa: CASSPLGGSNQPQHF
cdr3_nt: TGTGCCAGCTCACCACTAGGGGGGAGCAATCAGCCCCAGCATTTT

d_call: TRBD1
v_call: TRBV30
j_call: TRBJ2-7
cdr3_length: 15
clone_size: .
cdr3_aa: CAWSADRGRSYEQYF
cdr3_nt: TGTGCCTGGAGTGCTGACAGGGGGCGCTCCTACGAGCAGTACTTC

d_call: .
v_call: TRBV5-4
j_call: TRBJ2-3
cdr3_length: 12
clone_size: .
cdr3_aa: CASGLYTDTQYF
cdr3_nt: TGTGCCAGCGGTCTGTACACAGATACGCAGTATTTT